Listed below are T cell receptor beta chains from one sample, sequenced in a study of blood T cell repertoires in COVID-19. Produced via immunoSEQ multiplex PCR; TCRdb's table is partial and in-frame only. Of about 130,000 clones detected, 81% appear once; the ten largest clones hold about 8.4%. The sequencing input was peripheral blood. The receptors stem from a woman between 55 and 75 years old with active or convalescent COVID-19. The CDR3 runs from the conserved cysteine through the conserved F or W. The D gene is left open where the match is weak. Expanded clones get a size class; other rows say once, few or many, or leave the size out.

NA	NA	TRBV7-2	TRBJ2-2	CASSPGGTNTGELFF	TGTGCCAGCAGCCCCGGAGGAACGAACACCGGGGAGCTGTTTTTT
NA	NA	TRBV5-1	TRBJ1-2	CASSLEGIAGAAPYGYTF	TGCGCCAGCAGCTTGGAAGGAATCGCGGGGGCAGCTCCGTATGGCTACACCTTC
once	TRBD1	TRBV7-2	TRBJ1-2	CASSLGTGPYGYTF	TGTGCCAGCAGCCTTGGGACAGGACCTTATGGCTACACCTTC
NA	TRBD2	TRBV5-6	TRBJ2-3	CASSLKLADSTDTQYF	TGTGCCAGCAGCTTGAAGCTAGCGGATAGCACAGATACGCAGTATTTT
NA	NA	TRBV5-1	TRBJ2-2	CASTPLGDTNTGELFF	TGCGCCAGCACCCCCTTAGGAGATACGAACACCGGGGAGCTGTTTTTT
NA	TRBD2	TRBV7-2	TRBJ2-7	CASSGGLATTYEQYF	TGTGCCAGCAGCGGAGGACTAGCGACAACCTACGAGCAGTACTTC
NA	TRBD2	TRBV27	TRBJ2-7	CASSPPGAGGYEQYF	TGTGCCAGCAGCCCACCAGGGGCGGGAGGCTACGAGCAGTACTTC
NA	TRBD1	TRBV28	TRBJ1-2	CASSVFGGTGLGGGYTF	TGTGCCAGCAGTGTTTTCGGGGGGACAGGGCTGGGCGGTGGCTACACCTTC
NA	TRBD2	TRBV25-1	TRBJ2-7	CASSDSTGLALYEQYF	TGTGCCAGCAGTGACTCGACGGGACTAGCTTTGTACGAGCAGTACTTC
few	NA	TRBV28	TRBJ1-6	CASSAGAGEWVNSPLHF	TGTGCCAGCAGTGCCGGGGCAGGGGAGTGGGTTAATTCACCCCTCCACTTT
NA	TRBD1	TRBV10-2	TRBJ2-3	CASSEGQGNLDTQYF	TGCGCCAGCAGTGAGGGACAGGGGAATCTGGATACGCAGTATTTT
NA	NA	TRBV10-3	TRBJ1-2	CAISEGGASGYTF	TGTGCCATCAGTGAAGGGGGGGCGAGCGGCTACACCTTC
NA	TRBD2	TRBV24-1	TRBJ2-1	CATSDYRTSGRDHNEQFF	TGTGCCACCAGTGACTATAGGACTAGCGGGAGGGATCACAATGAGCAGTTCTTC
few	TRBD1	TRBV7-2	TRBJ1-6	CASSRGQGSSPLHF	TGTGCCAGCAGCAGGGGACAGGGTAGTTCACCCCTCCACTTT
once	NA	TRBV6-1	TRBJ2-1	CASSERQGVSRTSRYNEQFF	TGTGCCAGCAGTGAGAGACAGGGGGTTTCTCGGACTAGCCGGTACAATGAGCAGTTCTTC
NA	TRBD1	TRBV2	TRBJ1-1	CASSGGTGEAFF	TGTGCCAGCAGTGGGGGGACAGGGGAAGCTTTCTTT
NA	NA	TRBV19	TRBJ1-5	CASSINGRRGNQPQHF	TGTGCCAGTAGCATAAACGGCCGACGGGGCAATCAGCCCCAGCATTTT
NA	TRBD2	TRBV28	TRBJ2-1	CASSSLAGGPYNEQFF	TGTGCCAGCAGTTCCCTAGCGGGAGGTCCCTACAATGAGCAGTTCTTC
NA	NA	TRBV19	TRBJ1-4	CASTVGGRREKLFF	TGTGCCAGTACCGTGGGGGGGCGTCGGGAAAAACTGTTTTTT
NA	NA	TRBV5-1	TRBJ2-3	CASSSTGITDTQYF	TGCGCCAGCAGCTCCACAGGGATCACAGATACGCAGTATTTT
NA	TRBD2	TRBV4-2	TRBJ2-7	CASRETSGSSSYEQYF	TGTGCCAGCAGGGAGACTAGCGGGTCTAGCTCCTACGAGCAGTACTTC
NA	NA	TRBV7-9	TRBJ1-1	CASSLDRNTEAFF	TGTGCCAGCAGCTTAGACAGGAACACTGAAGCTTTCTTT
NA	NA	TRBV19	TRBJ2-1	CASNMMGAPEQFF	TGTGCCAGTAATATGATGGGGGCCCCTGAGCAGTTCTTC
NA	NA	TRBV29-1	TRBJ1-4	CSVQIGTRGEKLFF	TGCAGCGTTCAAATTGGGACAAGAGGAGAAAAACTGTTTTTT
NA	NA	TRBV2	TRBJ2-7	CASSDNLGSGDEQYF	TGTGCCAGCAGTGATAACTTGGGGTCAGGGGACGAGCAGTACTTC
NA	TRBD1	TRBV4-1	TRBJ2-6	CASSQGGQGANSGANVLTF	TGCGCCAGCAGCCAGGGCGGACAGGGGGCCAACTCTGGGGCCAACGTCCTGACTTTC
once	TRBD1	TRBV28	TRBJ1-2	CASSWGQGIGGYTF	TGTGCCAGCAGCTGGGGACAGGGCATCGGTGGCTACACCTTC
NA	NA	TRBV12-3/TRBV12-4	TRBJ1-5	CASSYDTNQPQHF	TGTGCCAGCAGTTACGACACTAATCAGCCCCAGCATTTT
NA	TRBD1	TRBV6-5	TRBJ1-2	CASGATGAPMRYTF	TGTGCCAGCGGCGCGACAGGGGCCCCTATGCGGTACACCTTC
NA	NA	TRBV19	TRBJ1-1	CASIRDTLNTEAFF	TGTGCCAGTATCCGGGACACACTGAACACTGAAGCTTTCTTT
NA	NA	TRBV28	TRBJ1-2	CASSLTGFYGYTF	TGTGCCAGCAGTTTAACAGGGTTCTATGGCTACACCTTC
NA	TRBD2	TRBV10-3	TRBJ2-2	CAISEWGSGGSNTGELFF	TGTGCCATCAGTGAGTGGGGTAGCGGGGGCTCCAACACCGGGGAGCTGTTTTTT
NA	TRBD2	TRBV6-5	TRBJ2-5	CASSYWASGEETQYF	TGTGCCAGCAGTTACTGGGCTAGCGGGGAAGAGACCCAGTACTTC
NA	TRBD2	TRBV6-6	TRBJ2-3	CASSLLAGGQGHTQYF	TGTGCCAGCAGTTTACTAGCGGGGGGGCAAGGGCACACGCAGTATTTT
NA	NA	TRBV27	TRBJ1-4	CASSSRTVRGPNEKLFF	TGTGCCAGCAGTTCCCGGACAGTTCGGGGCCCTAATGAAAAACTGTTTTTT
few	TRBD2	TRBV11-2	TRBJ2-3	CASSLDVLVAGGSSTDTQYF	TGTGCCAGCAGCTTAGATGTGTTGGTAGCGGGGGGATCTAGCACAGATACGCAGTATTTT
NA	NA	TRBV24-1	TRBJ1-5	CATSVRGVQPQHF	TGTGCCACCAGTGTCCGGGGGGTTCAGCCCCAGCATTTT
NA	TRBD2	TRBV3-1/TRBV3-2	TRBJ2-2	CASSQARPSGRAGELFF	TGTGCCAGCAGCCAAGCGCGGCCTAGCGGGAGAGCCGGGGAGCTGTTTTTT
NA	TRBD1	TRBV29-1	TRBJ1-5	CSASGTADRAYSNQPQHF	TGCAGCGCCTCCGGGACAGCCGATAGGGCTTATAGCAATCAGCCCCAGCATTTT
NA	NA	TRBV5-1	TRBJ2-7	CASSLRSQENEQYF	TGCGCCAGCAGCTTGCGTTCTCAGGAAAACGAGCAGTACTTC
NA	NA	TRBV28	TRBJ1-4	CASSFTGDPGEKLFF	TGTGCCAGCAGTTTCACGGGGGACCCGGGTGAAAAACTGTTTTTT
NA	TRBD1	TRBV19	TRBJ2-5	CASSRQGTQYF	TGTGCCAGTAGTAGACAGGGAACCCAGTACTTC
NA	NA	TRBV5-8	TRBJ1-3	CASSLYRSSGNTIYF	TGTGCCAGCAGCTTGTACAGGAGCTCTGGAAACACCATATATTTT
NA	TRBD1	TRBV5-5	TRBJ1-6	CASSSGTGSSYNSPLHF	TGTGCCAGCAGCTCGGGGACAGGGAGCTCCTATAATTCACCCCTCCACTTT
NA	NA	TRBV6-2/TRBV6-3	TRBJ2-5	CASSYPSGVTQYF	TGTGCCAGCAGTTACCCCTCCGGGGTCACCCAGTACTTC